This T cell receptor (beta chain) was recorded in a study of TIL therapy for anti-PD-1-resistant metastatic lung cancer. Study-wide context: Tumors had a median PD-L1 proportion score of about 6.6%. Most patients had lung adenocarcinoma; a handful of tumors were EGFR-mutant, two ALK-rearranged; half smoked currently or formerly. Tumors carried a median about 1.5 non-synonymous mutations per megabase. Regarding the study as a whole: Patients were highly selected, enriched for treatment-naive, never-smoker and oncogene-addicted cases.

Sequencing used immunoSEQ v3. Using immunoSEQ multiplex PCR, the repertoire was profiled, and TCRdb retains in-frame clones only, with some absent. The sample consists of about 50,000 clones, 70% to 85% of them appearing once. Time point defined: pre-treatment sample, taken before nivolumab and TIL therapy. Pleural nodules or supraclavicular lymph nodes made up most of the excised metastases sampled. The germline V gene has CDR1 SGHRS and CDR2 YFSETQ. The CDR3 loop spans 15 amino acids. With 4 bases removed from V and 5 bases from J, the gap between germline ends came to 19 bases. Remarks on this clone: Its target is unknown.

The chain employs TRBV5-1 and TRBJ2-7; weak D call: TRBD2 (7 bases). The material was tumor tissue, obtained at baseline. The receptor was isolated from a person between 25 and 79 years old with non-small cell lung cancer. As DNA, the CDR3 is TGCGCCAGCAGCCGCGGAGGGGGGGACTTCGACGAGCAGTACTTC. Encoded protein: CASSRGGGDFDEQYF.